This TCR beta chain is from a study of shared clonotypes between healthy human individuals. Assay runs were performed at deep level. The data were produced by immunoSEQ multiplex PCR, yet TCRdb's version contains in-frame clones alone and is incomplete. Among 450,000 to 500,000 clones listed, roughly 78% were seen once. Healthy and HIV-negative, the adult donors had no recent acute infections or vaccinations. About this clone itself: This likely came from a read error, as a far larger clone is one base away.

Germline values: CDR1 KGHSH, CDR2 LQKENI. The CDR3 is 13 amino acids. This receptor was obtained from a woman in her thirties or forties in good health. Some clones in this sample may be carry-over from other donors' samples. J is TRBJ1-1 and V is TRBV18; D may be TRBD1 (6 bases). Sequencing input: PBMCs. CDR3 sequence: CASSQDGDTEDFF. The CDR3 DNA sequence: TGTGCCAGCTCACAAGACGGGGACACTGAAGATTTCTTT.